There are a few counts of the clone carrying this T cell receptor (beta chain). Its cognate antigen is unknown. The sample is drawn from a study of beta chain features in type 1 diabetes. The study's findings and limits: Type 1 diabetes patients had TCRB CDR3s that were shorter (moderately but significantly so) in all four CD4+ subsets.

Of the isolated RNA, all was reverse transcribed, and so the sequenced material was expressed TCRB transcripts. TCRdb keeps only in-frame clones here, not all; method: immunoSEQ multiplex PCR. The repertoire holds 430,000 or so clones, with roughly 10% as singletons. The CDR3 covers 15 residues. V gave up 5 bases and J gave up 9 bases; unmatched junction bases: 10. CDR1 SEHNR and CDR2 FQNEAQ come from the germline V gene (reference sequence). Over 95% purity was reached by all sorted populations. This TCR was sampled from a woman under 30 in good health. Sequencing was performed on naive CD4+ T cells from blood. V usage is TRBV7-9 and J usage is TRBJ2-1; 10 bases are shared with TRBD2. The CDR3 spells CASSKGVAGGSEQFF. In nucleotides, the CDR3 is TGTGCCAGCAGCAAAGGCGTAGCGGGGGGAAGTGAGCAGTTCTTC.